This note documents a single TCR beta chain sequence. Many counts were recorded for this clonotype. Which antigen it targets is not known. Base quality data are lacking; no much larger clone is found one base away. V loses 2 bases, J loses 3 bases, and the germline ends lie 6 bases apart. The germline V gene (reference sequence) provides CDR1 MNHEY and CDR2 SMNVEV. Including cysteine and phenylalanine, the CDR3 has 13 amino acids. CDR3 DNA only is kept here, 39 bases in frame from base 1. The data derive from a study of blood T cells in healthy people across ages (dated by TCRdb to between 2015 and 2016). Study-wide context: In model experiments, roughly one uniquely barcoded TCR beta cDNA molecule per two T cells was captured by template switching. To avoid experimental bias, donors of different ages were spread randomly across the sequencing lanes. The donors were divided into four age groups: young (average approximately 16 years), middle-aged (about 39), aged (roughly 66) and long-lived (about 84). Two additional independent replicas of 1 million unique cDNA reads from the same blood draw were analyzed for two donors (one aged 18 to 30 and one aged 80 or older). The study measured age-related changes in TCR beta repertoire diversity using deep sequencing normalized with unique cDNA molecular identifiers. The full study reports these points: Estimates of total diversity based on one million sequenced T cells were considered lower bounds and underestimates. Compared with the aged group, the long-lived group had more naive CD4+ T cells, fewer expanded clones and increased TCR diversity, suggesting age selection. Because profiling used bulk unsorted PBMCs, naive and antigen-experienced compartments could not be compared conclusively. Because donor CMV infection status was unknown, age-related changes in expanded clonotypes were potentially confounded. There was a strong correlation between observed TCR beta diversity and the percentage of naive T cells measured by flow cytometry. As age increased, observed TCR beta diversity per million T cells dropped in a roughly linear way, and a significant reduction was already evident by age roughly 36.

Donors were a few dozen systemically healthy Caucasian individuals from Russia aged 6 to 90 years. Each donor gave ten milliliters of peripheral blood, collected into EDTA-treated Vacutainer tubes. Ficoll-Paque density-gradient centrifugation was used to isolate PBMCs, with at least 6.5 million per sample. Trizol reagent was used to extract total RNA from the PBMCs, yielding at least 5.5 micrograms per sample. The percentages of naive CD45RAhigh/CD27high T cells were determined by flow cytometry on a PBMC aliquot from every donor. Library creation used 5' RACE. The sequencer was an Illumina HiSeq 2500. The second PCR ran for about 6 to 12 cycles and used a J-beta primer mix along with a sample-barcoded 5' primer. A unique molecular identifier was introduced onto each TCR beta cDNA molecule by a template-switch 5' adaptor carrying 12 random nucleotides. Each sample yielded at least 2.5 million CDR3-containing paired-end reads. First-strand cDNA was synthesized from all RNA with the Mint cDNA synthesis kit, primed by a TRBC-specific oligonucleotide. Following uracil-DNA glycosylase treatment, all cDNA underwent a first 18-cycle PCR with the universal primers M1SS and BC2_uni_R. In the authors' own workflow: For normalization, 1 million high-quality reads, each with a distinct molecular identifier, were randomly selected from each sample. Reads with shared molecular identifiers were discarded instead of being binned into consensus sequences. MiTCR, set to a Q25 quality threshold and the strictest error-elimination algorithm, was used for CDR3 identification, clonotype clustering and error correction. A nonparametric unseen species model with Euler transformation was used to estimate lower-bound total TCR beta diversity. The public reads were reanalyzed by TCRdb: fastp trimming at Q25, MiXCR alignment, in-frame beta chains only. Duplicate CDR3 protein sequences are folded into a single record with the most common DNA and genes. These V and J calls rely on TCRdb rather than the paper's analysis. This sample lists approximately 1.5 million distinct CDR3 sequences; around 40% were detected once. The biggest ten clones account for about 4% of the sample.

The source material was blood. This sequence was found in a woman under 30 in good health. The V and J segments used are TRBV27 and TRBJ2-3, with an unclear D gene assignment. The DNA sequence reads TGTGCCAGCAGTTTAATCTGGACAGATACGCAGTATTTT. Its protein product is CASSLIWTDTQYF.